This TCR beta chain was sequenced during a study of T cell changes during pregnancy in multiple sclerosis. The data were produced by immunoSEQ multiplex PCR, yet TCRdb's version contains in-frame clones alone and is incomplete. The sample yields some 25,000 clones, about 87% seen once. Unmatched junction bases numbered 3, after V lost 6 bases and J lost 2 bases. The CDR3 is made up of 13 amino acids. Germline CDR1 MNHEY, CDR2 SMNVEV (reference sequence). This receptor was taken from a female donor in good health, enrolled as a control in a pregnancy study. The material was CD4+ T cells from peripheral blood mononuclear cells, obtained in the second trimester of pregnancy. The chain joins TRBV27 to TRBJ2-7; 8 bases are shared with TRBD1. This CDR3 is CASRRQGTYEQYF. Here the CDR3 DNA reads TGTGCCAGCAGAAGACAGGGGACCTACGAGCAGTACTTC.